The rows below give T cell receptor beta chains drawn from one sample of a study of human versus mouse CDR3 diversity and MHC coevolution. TCRdb keeps only in-frame clones here, not all; method: immunoSEQ multiplex PCR. The profile shows tens of thousands of clones, approximately 94% of them singletons. Sequencing was carried out using naive CD4+ T cells from blood. All receptors come from a person in their sixties in good health. The CDR3 runs from the conserved cysteine through the conserved F or W. D genes are given only for firm matches. For some rows the clone size is stated as once, few or many, or as a class when expanded; others skip it.

CASSPERDTGGYTF	TGTGCCAGCAGCCCCGAACGGGACACGGGGGGCTACACCTTC	-	TRBV7-9	TRBJ1-2	-
CASSLGQLGGYTF	TGTGCCAGCAGCTTGGGACAGCTGGGCGGCTACACCTTC	-	TRBV5-6	TRBJ1-2	-
CASRQGRDEKLFF	TGTGCCAGCAGACAGGGGAGAGATGAAAAACTGTTTTTT	TRBD1	TRBV2	TRBJ1-4	-
CASKRIPGQGEQYF	TGTGCCAGTAAGAGGATCCCGGGACAGGGGGAGCAGTACTTC	TRBD1	TRBV19	TRBJ2-7	-
CASSSPVEGYTF	TGTGCCAGTAGTTCCCCAGTCGAAGGCTACACCTTC	-	TRBV19	TRBJ1-2	few
CASSYSYSTYEQYF	TGTGCCAGCAGTTACTCGTATAGCACCTACGAGCAGTACTTC	-	TRBV6-5	TRBJ2-7	-
CSHTPTGSQETQYF	TGCAGCCACACACCGACAGGGAGCCAAGAGACCCAGTACTTC	TRBD1	TRBV29-1	TRBJ2-5	-
CASSITTYNEQFF	TGTGCCAGTAGTATTACAACCTACAATGAGCAGTTCTTC	-	TRBV19	TRBJ2-1	-
CASSTPGQIYEQYF	TGTGCCAGTAGTACCCCGGGACAAATCTACGAGCAGTACTTC	-	TRBV19	TRBJ2-7	-
CASSASRTGELFF	TGTGCCAGTAGTGCCTCTAGGACCGGGGAGCTGTTTTTT	-	TRBV19	TRBJ2-2	once
CASSSSLAGQETQYF	TGTGCCAGCAGCTCGTCACTAGCGGGGCAAGAGACCCAGTACTTC	TRBD2	TRBV7-9	TRBJ2-5	once
CASSATGTGDNQPQHF	TGTGCCAGCAGTGCAACCGGGACAGGGGACAATCAGCCCCAGCATTTT	TRBD1	TRBV25-1	TRBJ1-5	once
CAIRTQGLGTDTQYF	TGTGCCATCAGAACACAGGGTTTGGGCACAGATACGCAGTATTTT	-	TRBV10-3	TRBJ2-3	-
CASSLGGSYNEQFF	TGTGCCAGCAGCTTGGGAGGTTCTTACAATGAGCAGTTCTTC	-	TRBV7-6	TRBJ2-1	-
CATSGTLNTEAFF	TGTGCCACCAGCGGGACACTAAACACTGAAGCTTTCTTT	-	TRBV15	TRBJ1-1	-
CAAGTTSGETQYF	TGTGCCGCGGGGACTACCTCCGGAGAGACCCAGTACTTC	TRBD2	TRBV2	TRBJ2-5	-
CASSGGQVSGSPLHF	TGTGCCAGCAGTGGGGGACAGGTCTCGGGTTCACCCCTCCACTTT	TRBD1	TRBV2	TRBJ1-6	-
CASRPGGVSYEQYF	TGTGCCAGCAGACCCGGGGGGGTATCCTACGAGCAGTACTTC	TRBD2	TRBV25-1	TRBJ2-7	-
CASSFGGSSSGNTIYF	TGTGCCAGCAGCTTCGGGGGGAGTAGCTCTGGAAACACCATATATTTT	-	TRBV5-4	TRBJ1-3	-
CASSLIGLAGGQYF	TGTGCCAGCAGCTTAATCGGACTAGCGGGAGGGCAGTACTTC	TRBD2	TRBV11-2	TRBJ2-5	-
CASSFSGKDLDEQFF	TGTGCCAGCAGCTTTAGCGGGAAGGATTTGGATGAGCAGTTCTTC	TRBD2	TRBV11-2	TRBJ2-1	-
CASSPGPPTSGTDTQYF	TGTGCCAGCTCACCAGGGCCCCCGACTAGCGGGACAGATACGCAGTATTTT	TRBD2	TRBV18	TRBJ2-3	-
CASSSAVSSYNEQFF	TGCGCCAGCAGCTCCGCGGTGAGCTCCTACAATGAGCAGTTCTTC	-	TRBV5-1	TRBJ2-1	-
CASSLTGVDTEAFF	TGTGCCAGCAGCTTGACAGGGGTGGACACTGAAGCTTTCTTT	TRBD1	TRBV5-5	TRBJ1-1	-
CASSLQGNNEQFF	TGCGCCAGCAGCCTTCAGGGTAACAATGAGCAGTTCTTC	-	TRBV5-1	TRBJ2-1	-
CSSRGLNTEAFF	TGCAGCTCTAGGGGGCTGAACACTGAAGCTTTCTTT	TRBD1	TRBV29-1	TRBJ1-1	-
CASSPQETSGSSEQFF	TGTGCCAGCAGCCCGCAAGAGACTAGCGGGAGTAGTGAGCAGTTCTTC	TRBD2	TRBV7-2	TRBJ2-1	-